The clone carrying this T cell receptor (beta chain) was observed a few times. Combining a sample-barcoded 5' primer with a J-beta primer mix, a second PCR ran for about 7 to 11 cycles. Through a template-switch adaptor with 12 random nucleotides, each cDNA molecule received a tag. TCRdb reprocessed the 5' RACE reads with MiXCR, giving one entry per CDR3 protein. In the table there are 750,000 to 950,000 distinct CDR3 sequences, roughly 26% of which are singletons. These data come from a study of blood T cells in healthy people across ages. After removal of 1 base from V and 6 bases from J, the junction contained 4 bases not matched to a gene. Germline CDR1 reads MNHEY; CDR2 reads SMNVEV (reference sequence). The CDR3 runs 15 residues. These sequences were also reported in another study, on T cells of mothers and their children. In that study: Sequencing returned over 9 million TCR beta CDR3 reads per mother and roughly 3.1 million per child.

The rearrangement uses TRBV27 and TRBJ2-1, with 9 bases that match TRBD2. The TCR sequence derives from a boy younger than 18 in good health. The specimen sequenced was blood. In DNA, the CDR3 is TGTGCCAGCAGTTTATGGCGGGGGGGTTCCAATGAGCAGTTCTTC. Protein: CASSLWRGGSNEQFF.